The present T cell receptor (beta chain) was sequenced within a study of blood T cell repertoires in COVID-19. Study background: The study drew acute and convalescent COVID-19 samples from the United States, Italy and Spain. PBMCs, B-cell-depleted T cells, or T cells provided the cDNA or gDNA that made up the material.

The CDR3 totals 15 residues. The V segment lost 5 bases and the J segment 4 bases; nucleotides outside the gene matches: 8. The germline gives CDR1 SGHTA, CDR2 FQGNSA. How the authors handled the data: It was from reference gene primer amplification that nucleated cell counts were estimated. Measured with immunoSEQ multiplex PCR; TCRdb has only the in-frame clones, and not every one. V and J calls and clone size are those listed in that table; D and trimming were worked out from the DNA. Of about 200,000 clones in the sample, around 82% were seen once. This receptor was obtained from a woman aged 40 to 50 with active or convalescent COVID-19. V usage is TRBV7-2 and J usage is TRBJ1-3; 7 nucleotides match TRBD1. Material: peripheral blood. The CDR3 DNA reads as TGTGCCAGCAGCCCACGACAGGGTATCGGAAACACCATATATTTT. It is translated as CASSPRQGIGNTIYF.